The clone carrying this TCR beta chain was seen a single time. Its specificity is unknown. Researchers report immunoSEQ v3.0 was run at survey level. TCRdb's table, derived via immunoSEQ multiplex PCR, lists solely in-frame clones and lacks some. The sample gives thousands of clones, 82% of which show up once; 15% to 20% is in the top ten. The germline V and J ends were trimmed by 8 bases and 4 bases, with 11 bases remaining between them. Germline V CDR1 and CDR2: ENHRY, SYGVKD. The CDR3 contains 12 residues. Two or more post-ART PBMC samples, plus at least one pre-ART sample, were available for each donor. This specimen comes from a study of long-term antiretroviral therapy in people with HIV. The study's findings and limits: Diversity went up after ART and still fell short of transplant donor controls. Repertoire composition at all time points was dominated by clones that had expanded before ART.

This TCR derives from a man aged 40-49 years with HIV. The sequenced sample was unsorted PBMCs, obtained 0.1 years after starting antiretroviral therapy. The chain joins TRBV10-3 to TRBJ1-1; D is uncertain. The CDR3 nucleotides read TGTGCCATCCGAGAGGGTACCACTGAAGCTTTCTTT. It specifies CAIREGTTEAFF.